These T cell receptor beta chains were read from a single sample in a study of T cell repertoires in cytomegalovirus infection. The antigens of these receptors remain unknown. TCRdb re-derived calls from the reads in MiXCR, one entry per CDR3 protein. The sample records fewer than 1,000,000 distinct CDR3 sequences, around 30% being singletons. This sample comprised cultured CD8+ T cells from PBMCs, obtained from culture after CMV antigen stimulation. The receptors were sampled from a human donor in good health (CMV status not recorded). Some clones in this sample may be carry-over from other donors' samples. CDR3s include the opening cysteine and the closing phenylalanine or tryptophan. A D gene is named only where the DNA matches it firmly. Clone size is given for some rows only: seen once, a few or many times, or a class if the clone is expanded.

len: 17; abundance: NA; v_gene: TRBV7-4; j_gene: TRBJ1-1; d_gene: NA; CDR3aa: CASTSSGGGPRGTEAFF; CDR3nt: TGTGCCAGCACCTCCTCTGGGGGGGGGCCGAGGGGCACTGAAGCTTTCTTT
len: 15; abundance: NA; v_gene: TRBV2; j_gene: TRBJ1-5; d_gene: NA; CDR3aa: CASLLGTASGQPQHF; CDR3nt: TGTGCCAGCTTATTGGGTACCGCCAGCGGTCAGCCCCAGCATTTT
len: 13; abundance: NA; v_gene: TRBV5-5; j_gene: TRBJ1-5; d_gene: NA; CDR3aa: CASSRTGFQPQHF; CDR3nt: TGTGCCAGCAGCAGAACAGGGTTTCAGCCCCAGCATTTT
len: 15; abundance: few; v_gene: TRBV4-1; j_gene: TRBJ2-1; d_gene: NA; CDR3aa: CASSQGPEEVNEQFF; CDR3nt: TGCGCCAGCAGCCAAGGGCCAGAAGAGGTTAATGAGCAGTTCTTC
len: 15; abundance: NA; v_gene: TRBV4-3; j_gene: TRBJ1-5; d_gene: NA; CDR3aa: CASSQEYQGYQPQHF; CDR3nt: TGCGCCAGCAGCCAAGAGTACCAGGGTTATCAGCCCCAGCATTTT
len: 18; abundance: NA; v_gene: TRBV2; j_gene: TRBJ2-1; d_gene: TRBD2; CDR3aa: CASTEPSTTSGGGNEQFF; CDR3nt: TGTGCCAGCACTGAGCCCTCTACTACTAGCGGGGGTGGTAATGAGCAGTTCTTC
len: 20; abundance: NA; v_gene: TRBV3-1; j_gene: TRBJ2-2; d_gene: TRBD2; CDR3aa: CASSQVIWTSGGVDTGELFF; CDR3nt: TGTGCCAGCAGCCAAGTAATATGGACTAGCGGGGGGGTAGACACCGGGGAGCTGTTTTTT
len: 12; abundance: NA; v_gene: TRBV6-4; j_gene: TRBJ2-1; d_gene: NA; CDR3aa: CASSGLWNEQFF; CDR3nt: TGTGCCAGCTCAGGGTTGTGGAATGAGCAGTTCTTC
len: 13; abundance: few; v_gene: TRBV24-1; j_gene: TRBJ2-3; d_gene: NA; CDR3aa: CATSDLRRDTQYF; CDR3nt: TGTGCCACCAGTGATTTGCGGAGAGATACGCAGTATTTT
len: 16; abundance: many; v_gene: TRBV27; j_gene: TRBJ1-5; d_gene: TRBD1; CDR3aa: CASSLTGGYSNQPQHF; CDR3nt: TGTGCCAGCAGCCTGACAGGGGGCTATAGCAATCAGCCCCAGCATTTT
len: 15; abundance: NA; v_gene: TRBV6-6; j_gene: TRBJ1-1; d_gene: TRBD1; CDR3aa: CASSYLDRESTEAFF; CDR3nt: TGTGCCAGCAGTTACCTTGACAGGGAGAGCACTGAAGCTTTCTTT
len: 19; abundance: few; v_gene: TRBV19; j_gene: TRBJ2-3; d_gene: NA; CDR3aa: CASSLQRRDAKSLTDTQYF; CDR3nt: TGTGCCAGTAGTCTCCAGCGCCGGGACGCCAAATCCCTCACAGATACGCAGTATTTT
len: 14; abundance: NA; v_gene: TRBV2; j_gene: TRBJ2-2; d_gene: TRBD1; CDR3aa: CANNPGGRPGELFF; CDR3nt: TGTGCCAACAATCCAGGGGGCAGACCCGGGGAGCTGTTTTTT
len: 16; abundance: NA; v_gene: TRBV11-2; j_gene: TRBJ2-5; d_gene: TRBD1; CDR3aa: CASSTRTGGFQETQYF; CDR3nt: TGTGCCAGCAGCACCCGGACAGGGGGCTTCCAAGAGACCCAGTACTTC
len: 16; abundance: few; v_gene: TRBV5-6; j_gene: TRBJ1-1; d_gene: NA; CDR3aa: CASSLTGGLMNTEAFF; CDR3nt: TGTGCCAGCAGCTTGACTGGGGGACTGATGAACACTGAAGCTTTCTTT
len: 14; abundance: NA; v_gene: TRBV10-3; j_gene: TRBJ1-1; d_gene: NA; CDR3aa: CAISGVPGSTEAFF; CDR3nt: TGTGCCATCAGTGGTGTTCCGGGGAGCACTGAAGCTTTCTTT
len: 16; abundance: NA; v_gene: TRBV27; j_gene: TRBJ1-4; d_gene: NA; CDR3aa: CASSLALGAIDEKLFF; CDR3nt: TGTGCCAGCAGTTTAGCACTCGGGGCGATTGATGAAAAACTGTTTTTT
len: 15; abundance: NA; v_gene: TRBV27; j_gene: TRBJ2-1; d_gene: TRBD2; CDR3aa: CASSPSSGGHNEQFF; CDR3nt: TGTGCCAGCAGTCCATCTAGCGGGGGGCACAATGAGCAGTTCTTC